These 28 T cell receptor beta chains were all obtained from the same sample, sequenced in a study of cytomegalovirus exposure and HLA in healthy donors (dated by TCRdb to 2016 to 2017). The library was produced with the immunoSEQ multiplex PCR assay. The multiplex PCR relied on a mix of 60 forward primers for TCR Vbeta segments and 13 reverse primers for TCR Jbeta segments. As stored in TCRdb, this immuneACCESS dataset retains in-frame rearrangements with V and J assigned. A fraction of the clones does not appear; measured against another copy, unresolved V genes explain less than half of the discrepancy, and the remainder lacks a known reason. For this sample the table gives approximately 130,000 clones, of which roughly 80% were detected only once. The top ten clonotypes cover around 1.8% of the sample. The sample comprised PBMCs. The receptors derive from a man aged 18 to 30 in good health and CMV-seronegative.

This chain links TRBV18 with TRBJ2-3; TRBD2 matches 9 bases. Germline V gene lookup returns CDR1 KGHSH and CDR2 LQKENI. The V segment lost 3 bases and the J segment 1 base; nucleotides outside the gene matches: 8. The CDR3 is 17 amino acids. The CDR3 reads CASSPMLASGGTDTQYF. For the CDR3, the DNA is TGTGCCAGCTCACCGATGTTGGCTAGCGGGGGCACAGATACGCAGTATTTT.

The chain combines TRBV6-1 with TRBJ1-2; the D gene is possibly TRBD1 (6 bases). Germline values: CDR1 MNHNS, CDR2 SASEGT. This CDR3 is built from 17 residues. Deletions cut 3 bases from V and 8 bases from J, with 25 bases between. CDR3 sequence reads: CASSERSRGDTSGGYTF. The CDR3 nucleotides read TGTGCCAGCAGTGAGCGGAGCAGAGGGGACACCTCTGGAGGCTACACCTTC.

The rearrangement uses TRBV7-9 and TRBJ1-5, with D maybe TRBD1 (6 bases). V was shortened by 5 bases and J by 4 bases, with 21 bases between the two germline ends. Germline V lookup: CDR1 SEHNR, CDR2 FQNEAQ (reference sequence). This CDR3 has 17 residues. The CDR3 DNA reads as TGTGCCAGCAGCCACGGTGGGGGGGCAGGAAAAAATCAGCCCCAGCATTTT. Protein: CASSHGGGAGKNQPQHF.

J is TRBJ1-1 and V is TRBV7-2; 8 bases align to TRBD1. CDR3 length equals 15 residues. Germline CDR1 reads SGHTA; CDR2 reads FQGNSA. J lost 9 bases, V lost 1 base, and 10 bases had no gene match. CDR3 in DNA: TGTGCCAGCAGCTTAGAACCGGTACAGGGGGTAAAAGCTTTCTTT. The encoded protein is CASSLEPVQGVKAFF. The full variable domain, completed using reference TRBV7-2 and TRBJ1-1, is GAGVSQSPSNKVTEKGKDVELRCDPISGHTALYWYRQSLGQGLEFLIYFQGNSAPDKSGLPSDRFSAERTGGSVSTLTIQRTQQEDSAVYLCASSLEPVQGVKAFFGQGTRLTVV.

This sequence joins TRBV19 and TRBJ2-5; the match to TRBD1 covers 8 bases. V was pared by 1 base and J by 2 bases, with 6 bases of the junction left unmatched. Germline lookup yields CDR1 LNHDA and CDR2 SQIVND (reference sequence). The CDR3 is made up of 16 amino acids. The CDR3 region is CASSIGGTGFQETQYF. In DNA, the CDR3 is TGTGCCAGTAGTATAGGCGGGACAGGATTTCAAGAGACCCAGTACTTC. Looking up the rest from reference TRBV19 and TRBJ2-5 gives the full variable domain: DGGITQSPKYLFRKEGQNVTLSCEQNLNHDAMYWYRQDPGQGLRLIYYSQIVNDFQKGDIAEGYSVSREKKESFPLTVTSAQKNPTAFYLCASSIGGTGFQETQYFGPGTRLLVL.

The rearrangement uses TRBV11-2 and TRBJ1-6; 9 bases match TRBD1. In germline, CDR1 is SGHAT, CDR2 FQNNGV. Trimming removed 1 base from V and 5 bases from J; junction bases left unmatched: 6. There are 17 residues in the CDR3. CDR3 residues: CASSLVTGGVDNSPLHF. In DNA, the CDR3 is TGTGCCAGCAGCTTAGTTACAGGGGGCGTCGATAATTCACCCCTCCACTTT.

The chain is built from TRBV5-6 and TRBJ2-3; TRBD2 is a possible D gene (5 bases). V lost 6 bases and J lost 3, with 11 bases in between. CDR1 and CDR2 from the germline V gene are SGHDT and YYEEEE. This CDR3 contains 13 residues. The CDR3 loop reads CASTRRRTDTQYF. The CDR3 DNA reads TGTGCCAGCACCAGGCGGAGGACAGATACGCAGTATTTT.

The chain carries TRBV7-8 and TRBJ1-1; 7 bases align to TRBD1. The germline gives CDR1 SGHVS, CDR2 FQNEAQ. J gave up 9 bases and V 1 base, and 8 bases lay outside the gene matches. The CDR3 runs 14 residues. CDR3 protein: CASSLELHRGKAFF. CDR3 bases: TGTGCCAGCAGCTTAGAACTTCACAGGGGCAAAGCTTTCTTT.

The rearrangement joins TRBV2 to TRBJ2-3; 8 bases map to TRBD2. This CDR3 region has 14 residues. Germline CDR1 is SNHLY and CDR2 is FYNNEI. V trimming: 5 bases; J trimming: 1 base; junction bases outside the gene matches: 2. The CDR3 protein is CASSSSGGTDTQYF. The CDR3 coding sequence is TGTGCCAGCAGTAGTAGCGGGGGCACAGATACGCAGTATTTT.

The chain has TRBV6-6 and TRBJ1-2; 7 nucleotides align to TRBD1. Germline V gene data show CDR1 as MNHNY and CDR2 as SVGAGI (reference sequence). The CDR3 loop spans 15 amino acids. J gave up 2 bases and V 2 bases, and 5 bases lay outside the gene matches. Here the CDR3 reads CASSYQGGANYGYTF. The CDR3 DNA follows: TGTGCCAGCAGTTACCAAGGGGGCGCGAACTATGGCTACACCTTC.

CDR3 loop: CASRDFAYNEQFF. The CDR3 nucleotides are TGTGCCAGCAGGGACTTCGCGTACAATGAGCAGTTCTTC. J is TRBJ2-1 and V is TRBV7-2; weak D call: TRBD2 (5 bases). Trimming left V 6 bases short and J 4 bases short, with 10 bases between. CDR3 size: 13 residues. Germline-derived CDR1 and CDR2 are SGHTA and FQGNSA. The entire variable domain, with the rest obtained from reference TRBV7-2 and TRBJ2-1, is as follows: GAGVSQSPSNKVTEKGKDVELRCDPISGHTALYWYRQSLGQGLEFLIYFQGNSAPDKSGLPSDRFSAERTGGSVSTLTIQRTQQEDSAVYLCASRDFAYNEQFFGPGTRLTVL.

The chain joins TRBV5-4 to TRBJ2-7; 9 nucleotides line up with TRBD1. Germline V gene lookup returns CDR1 SGHNT and CDR2 YYREEE (reference sequence). CDR3 size: 14 residues. V lost 3 bases and J lost 9; bases outside the gene matches: 10. CDR3 nucleotide sequence: TGTGCCAGCAGCTCACAGGGGGCGTCGGGCGGGCAGTACTTC. This gives the protein CASSSQGASGGQYF.

This clone appeared a single time. This chain connects TRBV14 to TRBJ2-3; D not certain. Germline V CDR1 and CDR2: SGHDN, FVKESK. Trimming shortened V by 0 bases and J by 1 base, and 8 bases separated the two germline ends. The CDR3 has 15 amino acids. As DNA, the CDR3 is TGTGCCAGCAGCCAAGATTCGTCAGGCACAGATACGCAGTATTTT. It encodes CASSQDSSGTDTQYF.

The chain combines TRBV9 with TRBJ2-5; perhaps TRBD1 as D (6 bases). V shed 4 bases and J shed 5 bases, with 9 bases lying between them. CDR1 and CDR2 from the germline V gene are SGDLS and YYNGEE. The CDR3 extends over 12 amino acids. CDR3 coding DNA: TGTGCCAGCAGCTCTACAGGGGAGACCCAGTACTTC. Its translation is CASSSTGETQYF.

The rearrangement uses TRBV18 and TRBJ2-5; D may be TRBD1 (6 bases). The CDR3 is 15 residues long. V gave up 4 bases and J gave up 1 base, with 13 bases separating them. Germline V gene sequence: CDR1 KGHSH, CDR2 LQKENI. In DNA, the CDR3 is TGTGCCAGCTCACTACAGGGAAGAGGCCAAGAGACCCAGTACTTC. This encodes CASSLQGRGQETQYF.

The chain couples TRBV2 to TRBJ1-4; D possibly corresponds to TRBD1 (5 bases). V lost 8 bases, J lost 5 bases, and 15 bases lay in between. The CDR3 is 14 residues long. Germline V gene sequence: CDR1 SNHLY, CDR2 FYNNEI. In DNA form, the CDR3 reads TGTGCCAGCGGGGGGTCGCTGAGAAATGAAAAACTGTTTTTT. Translation: CASGGSLRNEKLFF.

V gene TRBV7-8 combines with J gene TRBJ2-5; D may be TRBD1 (5 bases). This CDR3 comprises 14 residues. Germline V gene sequence: CDR1 SGHVS, CDR2 FQNEAQ. The germline V and J ends were trimmed by 5 bases and 2 bases, with 12 bases remaining between them. CDR3 sequence: CASSRGALQETQYF. CDR3 coding DNA: TGTGCCAGCAGCCGTGGGGCCCTTCAAGAGACCCAGTACTTC.

This chain connects TRBV2 to TRBJ2-7; D is ambiguous. V shed 4 bases and J shed 6 bases, with 4 bases lying between them. This CDR3 is built from 10 residues. The germline gives CDR1 SNHLY, CDR2 FYNNEI. CDR3 bases: TGTGCCAGCAGTGCCGTCGAGCAGTACTTC. Its translation: CASSAVEQYF. The full variable domain, in which reference TRBV2 and TRBJ2-7 provide the parts outside the CDR3, is EPEVTQTPSHQVTQMGQEVILRCVPISNHLYFYWYRQILGQKVEFLVSFYNNEISEKSEIFDDQFSVERPDGSNFTLKIRSTKLEDSAMYFCASSAVEQYFGPGTRLTVT.

The rearrangement uses TRBV5-1 and TRBJ1-2, with 12 positions matching TRBD1. V gave up 1 base and J gave up 7 bases; unmatched junction bases: 8. Germline-derived CDR1 and CDR2 are SGHRS and YFSETQ. This CDR3 comprises 16 residues. The CDR3 protein is CASSLWSGTGGCGYTF. In DNA, the CDR3 is TGCGCCAGCAGCTTGTGGTCCGGGACAGGGGGCTGTGGCTACACCTTC.

CDR3 sequence: CASRDRGGQPQHF. The DNA of the CDR3 is TGTGCCAGCAGGGACAGGGGGGGTCAGCCCCAGCATTTT. This chain joins TRBV6-1 and TRBJ1-5; 10 nucleotides align to TRBD1. This CDR3 region has 13 residues. V was clipped by 6 bases and J by 6 bases; unmatched bases: 2. Germline CDR1 reads MNHNS; CDR2 reads SASEGT.

The J gene is TRBJ1-1, the V gene TRBV7-9; a possible D gene is TRBD1 (5 bases). Trimming left V 5 bases short and J 9 bases short, with 13 bases between. CDR1 SEHNR and CDR2 FQNEAQ come from the germline V gene (reference sequence). This CDR3 is built from 12 residues. CDR3 nucleotides: TGTGCCAGCAGCACCGACAGCTCGCAAGCTTTCTTT. It yields the protein CASSTDSSQAFF.

The chain is built from TRBV19 and TRBJ1-5, with 11 bases identical to TRBD1. The CDR3 is 12 residues long. The V segment lost 10 bases and the J segment 6 bases; nucleotides outside the gene matches: 2. Germline V lookup: CDR1 LNHDA, CDR2 SQIVND (reference sequence). Here the CDR3 DNA reads TGTGCCATTGGACAGGGGGCTCAGCCCCAGCATTTT. It translates to CAIGQGAQPQHF. Drawing the rest from reference TRBV19 and TRBJ1-5, the complete variable domain is DGGITQSPKYLFRKEGQNVTLSCEQNLNHDAMYWYRQDPGQGLRLIYYSQIVNDFQKGDIAEGYSVSREKKESFPLTVTSAQKNPTAFYLCAIGQGAQPQHFGDGTRLSIL.

The V gene is TRBV7-9, the J gene TRBJ2-7; a weak D match, TRBD1 (6 bases). CDR3 size: 12 residues. CDR1 is SEHNR and CDR2 is FQNEAQ in the germline V gene (reference sequence). The V end was cut by 5 bases, the J end by 6 bases, with 11 bases between. This CDR3 is CASSPQGGEQYF. The CDR3, as DNA: TGTGCCAGCAGCCCTCAAGGGGGCGAGCAGTACTTC.

This sequence joins TRBV5-6 and TRBJ1-1; D is perhaps TRBD1 (6 bases). Between the trimmed V and J ends, which lost 0 bases and 10 bases, there was a span of 13 bases. Germline CDR1 and CDR2: SGHDT and YYEEEE. The CDR3 has 13 amino acids. The CDR3 DNA reads TGTGCCAGCAGCTTGGACAGGGTACGGTCAGCTTTCTTT. It yields the protein CASSLDRVRSAFF.

This chain connects TRBV4-3 to TRBJ1-3; D remains unclear. The CDR3 loop spans 16 amino acids. In germline, CDR1 is LGHNA, CDR2 YSLEER. V dropped 0 bases and J dropped 0 bases, with 9 bases sitting between them. The CDR3 nucleotides are TGCGCCAGCAGCCAAGAAAAGTGGAGCTCTGGAAACACCATATATTTT. Amino acids: CASSQEKWSSGNTIYF.

This clone was observed a few times. The chain uses TRBV6-1 and TRBJ2-7, with 10 positions matching TRBD2. Germline values: CDR1 MNHNS, CDR2 SASEGT. The CDR3 is 14 residues long. The trim removed 5 bases at V and 2 bases at J, leaving 3 bases unmatched. For the CDR3, the DNA is TGTGCCAGCAGTTCCGGGACTAGCGCCTACGAGCAGTACTTC. Its protein product is CASSSGTSAYEQYF.

The rearrangement uses TRBV5-6 and TRBJ2-3, with TRBD2 matching 9 bases. J gave up 3 bases and V 0 bases, and 5 bases lay outside the gene matches. This CDR3 comprises 16 residues. The germline V gene encodes CDR1 SGHDT and CDR2 YYEEEE. The CDR3 coding sequence is TGTGCCAGCAGCTTGGAGGCGGGGGGGCCTACAGATACGCAGTATTTT. It yields the protein CASSLEAGGPTDTQYF.

This clone was counted between two and nine times. V usage is TRBV2 and J usage is TRBJ2-1; D is unresolved. Looked up from germline, CDR1 is SNHLY and CDR2 is FYNNEI. V shed 4 bases and J shed 10 bases, with 17 bases lying between them. This CDR3 spans 14 amino acids. The DNA for the CDR3 is TGTGCCAGCAGTGCTACCCTGGGTCTCAGGGAGCAGTTCTTC. Its protein is CASSATLGLREQFF.